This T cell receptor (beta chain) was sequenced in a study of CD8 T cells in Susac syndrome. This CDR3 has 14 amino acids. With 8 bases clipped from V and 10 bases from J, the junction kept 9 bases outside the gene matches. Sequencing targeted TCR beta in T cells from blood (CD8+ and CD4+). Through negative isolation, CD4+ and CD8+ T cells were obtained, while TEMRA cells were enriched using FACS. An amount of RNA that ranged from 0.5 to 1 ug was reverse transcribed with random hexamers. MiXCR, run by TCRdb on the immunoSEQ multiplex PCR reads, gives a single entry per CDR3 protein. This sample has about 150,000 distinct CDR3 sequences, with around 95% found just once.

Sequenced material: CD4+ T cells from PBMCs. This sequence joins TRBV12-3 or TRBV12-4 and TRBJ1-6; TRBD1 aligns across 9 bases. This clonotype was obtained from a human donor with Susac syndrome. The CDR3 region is CASAGQGPRSPLHF. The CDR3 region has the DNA TGTGCCAGCGCTGGACAGGGGCCGAGATCACCCCTCCACTTT.